This entry describes one TCR beta chain. No antigen is known for it. 60 Vbeta and 13 Jbeta primers were used in PCR. The assay was immunoSEQ multiplex PCR, and TCRdb's table has in-frame clones only and misses some. The sample has a few hundred thousand clones, about 82% seen once; the top ten hold 2.5% to 3%. Unmatched junction bases numbered 16, after V lost 3 bases and J lost 4 bases. Germline V CDR1 and CDR2: SGHDT, YYEEEE. This CDR3 spans 18 amino acids. The sample comes from a study of cytomegalovirus exposure and HLA in healthy donors. Notes on the study in general: Later analysis showed most CMV-associated TCR beta chains appearing HLA-restricted.

Sequencing was carried out using PBMCs. This sequence originates from a young man in good health and CMV-seronegative. The chain combines TRBV5-6 with TRBJ1-2, with 9 bases lining up with TRBD1. The CDR3 region is CASSSSGTGTRHLYGYTF. The CDR3 DNA follows: TGTGCCAGCAGCTCTTCCGGGACAGGGACGAGACACCTCTATGGCTACACCTTC.